This is a list of T cell receptor beta chains from one sample in a study of T cell responses to AZD1222 COVID-19 vaccine. Sequencing was performed with immunoSEQ multiplex PCR; in TCRdb, only in-frame clones are kept and a portion is missing. Here the sample spans about 140,000 clones, about 93% being singletons. The starting material was peripheral blood, obtained on day 0 of AZD1222 vaccination. The receptors were sampled from an adult in good health. Both conserved end residues are trimmed from each CDR3. The order of the fields is J gene, clone size, V gene, CDR3 protein. Expanded clones get a size class; other rows say once, few or many, or leave the size out.

TRBJ1-2	NA	TRBV4-1	ASSLSRDIIYGYT
TRBJ2-5	once	TRBV29-1	SVTRHPILQETQY
TRBJ1-1	NA	TRBV2	ASRVGQGLTEAF
TRBJ2-5	NA	TRBV30	AFRQGAIPQETQY
TRBJ1-1	NA	TRBV28	ASSRRTGGGTEAF
TRBJ2-2	NA	TRBV7-8	ASRSPTGLNTGELF
TRBJ2-2	once	TRBV27	ASRRTSGFGELF
TRBJ1-1	NA	TRBV19	ASRHTGSLNTEAF
TRBJ2-1	NA	TRBV5-1	ASSESLAGYNEQF
TRBJ2-5	NA	TRBV4-2	ASSEARQAQETQY
TRBJ2-3	NA	TRBV2	ASTDGIAGGADTQY
TRBJ2-3	NA	TRBV19	ASSMTGGETDTQY
TRBJ1-3	once	TRBV19	ASSTSLDRHSGNTIY
TRBJ2-3	NA	TRBV6-5	ASKISSTDTQY
TRBJ1-1	once	TRBV5-1	ASSLGGYNTEAF
TRBJ1-1	NA	TRBV7-6	ASSLGQGNTEAF
TRBJ2-7	NA	TRBV3-1/TRBV3-2	ASSQEASGSGQY
TRBJ1-4	once	TRBV19	ASRSQGVDEKLF
TRBJ1-5	NA	TRBV28	ASSLLGTGLEPQH
TRBJ2-2	NA	TRBV27	ASSLSRHMAGELF
TRBJ2-7	NA	TRBV25-1	ASSATGDLHEQY
TRBJ1-4	NA	TRBV27	ASSFLRQGGEKLF
TRBJ2-1	NA	TRBV11-3	ASSREGDEQF
TRBJ2-3	NA	TRBV27	ASSFGVLSTDTQY
TRBJ1-1	NA	TRBV19	ASSTLLSEAF
TRBJ1-1	NA	TRBV6-4	ASSVRTVNTEAF
TRBJ2-7	once	TRBV19	ASSPTVLSGSSYEQY
TRBJ1-5	NA	TRBV7-2	ASSPGPTQPQH
TRBJ2-5	once	TRBV21-1	ASSRGTSGEETQY
TRBJ2-1	NA	TRBV7-9	ASSLGTASYNEQF
TRBJ1-1	NA	TRBV7-6	ASSSGQGLNTEAF
TRBJ2-2	NA	TRBV24-1	ATSESGGDPGELF
TRBJ1-2	NA	TRBV4-1	ASSQDLTAGGRGYT
TRBJ2-7	NA	TRBV11-1	ASSLGFTEQY
TRBJ1-2	NA	TRBV7-9	ASSLSSRDPNYGYT
TRBJ2-2	NA	TRBV10-2	ASSESIGELF
TRBJ1-3	NA	TRBV28	ASSQSGNTIY
TRBJ1-6	NA	TRBV18	ASSPTAPNSPLH
TRBJ1-1	NA	TRBV5-1	ASSLAGTRTEAF
TRBJ2-5	NA	TRBV6-1	ASSDQAVKIQETQY
TRBJ1-4	once	TRBV15	ATSRYRGDEKLF